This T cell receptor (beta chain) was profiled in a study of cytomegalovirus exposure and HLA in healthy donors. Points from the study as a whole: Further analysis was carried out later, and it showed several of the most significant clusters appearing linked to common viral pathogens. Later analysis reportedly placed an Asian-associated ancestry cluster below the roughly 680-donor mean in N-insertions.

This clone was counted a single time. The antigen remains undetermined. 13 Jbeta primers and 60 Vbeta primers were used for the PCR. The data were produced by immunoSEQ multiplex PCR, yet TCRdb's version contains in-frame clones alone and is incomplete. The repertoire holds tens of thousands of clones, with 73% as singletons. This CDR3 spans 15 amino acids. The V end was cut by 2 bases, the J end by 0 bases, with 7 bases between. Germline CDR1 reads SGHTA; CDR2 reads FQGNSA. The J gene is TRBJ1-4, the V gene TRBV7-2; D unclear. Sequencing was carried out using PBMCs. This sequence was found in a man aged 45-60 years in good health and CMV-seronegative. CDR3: CASSLIGSTNEKLFF. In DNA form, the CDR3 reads TGTGCCAGCAGCTTAATCGGTTCAACTAATGAAAAACTGTTTTTT.